This T cell receptor beta chain was captured by sequencing in a study of blood T cell repertoires in COVID-19 (TCRdb year 2020). About the full investigation: Samples from collaborators originated in the United States, Italy and Spain and spanned both the acute and convalescent phases of COVID-19. The prospective study material was composed of cDNA or gDNA derived from T cells, B-cell-depleted T cells, or PBMCs. Deeply sampled blood TCRbeta repertoires from subjects exposed to, actively infected with, or recovered from COVID-19 were included in the dataset. The repertoires were released in a freely available public database meant as a resource for research on the immune response to SARS-CoV-2. Samples came from the ongoing ImmuneRACE study (first 160 participants) plus 1,254 subjects from 6 global collaborators. A de-identified subject ID, COVID-19 status, age in years and sex were almost always included in the sample metadata. Where available, HLA class I and class II types were taken from metadata supplied by the sample provider and were not determined by assay-based typing.

The study at large found these results: The quantity of clinical and demographic metadata differed by source and by participant and was supplied without curation.

Comment on this clone: Which antigen it targets is not known. Base qualities are missing; no much larger clone stands one base away.

Participants in the prospective study were enrolled through a virtual design, were aged roughly 18 to 100 years, and lived in 20 to 30 United States geographic areas. In the prospective study, participants were assigned to cohorts based on the clinical history participants reported in a screening survey and a study questionnaire. For ImmuneRACE Cohort 3, a participant was defined as recovered based on two consecutive negative NP/OP PCR tests, clearance by a healthcare professional, or resolution of symptoms. Mobile phlebotomists in the prospective study collected whole blood, serum and a nasopharyngeal or oropharyngeal swab from every participant. Participants in the prospective study had the option to provide additional blood draws and questionnaires over an approximately 2-month period. Prospective study blood samples were shipped either frozen or at room temperature before DNA extraction. Reading from cysteine to phenylalanine, the CDR3 counts 14 amino acids. The read is trimmed to its CDR3 DNA, 42 bases read in frame from base 1. The germline V and J ends show losses of 2 bases and 4 bases respectively, and no gene match explains 3 bases of the junction. Reading the germline V gene (reference sequence) gives CDR1 LGHDT and CDR2 YNNKEL.

TCRbeta CDR3 regions were amplified from genomic DNA by means of the immunoSEQ Assay, a bias-controlled multiplex PCR. The original methods were these. The number of nucleated cells in each sample was estimated from the amplification of reference gene primers within the assay. To quantify the absolute abundance of each unique TCRbeta CDR3 rearrangement, sequence reads were collapsed and filtered. For each sample, productive Simpson clonality was calculated as the square root of Simpson's diversity index over productive rearrangements. Not all clones reach the TCRdb copy of this immuneACCESS table, which keeps in-frame sequences only. Checked studies attribute under half of the gap to unresolved V genes and leave the rest unexplained. V, J and clone size were drawn from that table, and D and trimming were deduced from the DNA. The sample profile shows 200,000 to 300,000 clones; around 84% of them were found once. The biggest ten clones account for roughly 1.7% of the sample.

Material: PBMCs or T cells enriched from blood (not recorded which). The receptor's source is a man in his forties who had recovered from COVID-19. The V and J genes are TRBV3-1 (or the pseudogene TRBV3-2) and TRBJ1-2; the central 8 bases match TRBD1. The DNA sequence is as follows: TGTGCCAGCAGCCAATACACAGGGGGCTATGGCTACACCTTC. Translated, it reads CASSQYTGGYGYTF.